This passage covers 10 T cell receptor beta chains from one sample sequenced in a study of T cells after yellow fever vaccination. MiXCR was run by TCRdb on the 5' RACE reads, yielding one entry per CDR3 protein. The profile shows approximately 300,000 distinct CDR3 sequences, around 13% of them singletons. The sample consisted of CD4+ T cells sorted from PBMCs, taken 45 days after the yellow fever booster vaccination. These receptors all stem from a man aged 25 to 45 who received the YFV17D yellow fever vaccine.

A remark on this clonotype: A read error may produce the germline difference seen at one junction end. This chain joins TRBV6-5 and TRBJ2-1; D is possibly TRBD2 (6 bases). In germline, CDR1 is MNHEY, CDR2 SVGAGI. The CDR3 length is 16 residues. As DNA, the CDR3 is TGTGCCAGTAGTTTAGCGGTCGGGATAACCTACAATGAGCAGTTCTTC. Protein product: CASSLAVGITYNEQFF.

The chain employs TRBV7-2 and TRBJ2-2, with D possibly TRBD2 on 6 matching bases. This CDR3 has 15 amino acids. V was clipped by 1 base and J by 4 bases, with 10 bases between them. Germline assignment: CDR1 SGHTA and CDR2 FQGNSA. CDR3 residues: CASSLVRRGTGELFF. Here the CDR3 DNA reads TGTGCCAGCAGCTTAGTCCGGCGGGGCACCGGGGAGCTGTTTTTT.

The gene calls are TRBV6-2 or TRBV6-3 and TRBJ2-2, with D perhaps TRBD1 (6 bases). Germline assignment: CDR1 MNHEY and CDR2 SVGEGT. V lost 5 bases, J lost 6 bases, and 13 bases lay in between. The CDR3 length is 14 residues. The chain's CDR3 is CASSATQGPGELFF. In DNA, the CDR3 is TGTGCCAGCAGTGCGACACAGGGCCCCGGGGAGCTGTTTTTT.

This clonotype was detected a few times. CDR3 in amino acids: CASSYRGSHEQYF. The CDR3 nucleotides are TGTGCCAGCAGTTACAGAGGGTCCCACGAGCAGTACTTC. The V call is TRBV6-5, the J call TRBJ2-7; TRBD2 might be the D (5 bases). The CDR3 covers 13 residues. The ends were cut back, 2 bases at V and 5 bases at J, with 10 bases in the middle. CDR1 is MNHEY and CDR2 is SVGAGI in the germline V gene.

The V gene is TRBV11-1, the J gene TRBJ1-1; 8 positions match TRBD1. Germline CDR1 and CDR2: SGHAT and FQDESV (reference sequence). The CDR3 consists of 16 residues. The V gene end was trimmed by 5 bases and the J gene end by 0 bases; junction bases not matched to a gene: 8. The CDR3 loop reads CASSPGTGSLNTEAFF. The DNA for the CDR3 is TGTGCCAGCAGCCCGGGGACAGGCAGCCTGAACACTGAAGCTTTCTTT.

The genes are TRBV20-1 and TRBJ1-5; tentatively, D is TRBD1 (6 bases). CDR3 size: 14 residues. The germline gives CDR1 DFQATT, CDR2 SNEGSKA (reference sequence). Trimming left V 6 bases short and J 6 bases short, with 18 bases between. This chain's CDR3 is CSAAGGGGIQPQHF. CDR3 nucleotides: TGCAGTGCGGCCGGAGGGGGGGGTATTCAGCCCCAGCATTTT.

The CDR3 DNA sequence: TGTGCCAGCAGTCTGGGTGAGTGGTACGAGCAGTACTTC. Protein sequence: CASSLGEWYEQYF. The chain has TRBV12-3 or TRBV12-4 and TRBJ2-7, with D uncertain. This CDR3 is built from 13 residues. V lost 5 bases and J lost 4, with 12 bases in between.

Ten or more counts support this clonotype. The chain links TRBV29-1 to TRBJ2-5; no reliable D call. Trimming cost V 6 bases and J 0 bases, with 8 bases left between them. Germline loops: CDR1 SQVTM, CDR2 ANQGSEA. This CDR3 contains 12 residues. In DNA form, the CDR3 reads TGCAGCGTGACACGGGACCAAGAGACCCAGTACTTC. Its protein is CSVTRDQETQYF.

This clonotype was seen a handful of times. The chain joins TRBV7-9 to TRBJ2-3; D is tentatively TRBD1 or TRBD2 (5 bases each). The V gene's germline CDR1 is SEHNR and CDR2 FQNEAQ (reference sequence). V was cut by 5 bases and J by 6 bases, with 18 bases left in between. The length of the CDR3 is 15 residues. The CDR3 bases are TGTGCCAGCAGCCCGACAGCGGCCCCCCGTGATACGCAGTATTTT. It translates to CASSPTAAPRDTQYF.

The table lists this clonotype with many counts. V is TRBV18 and J is TRBJ2-3, with D unclear. This CDR3 is 13 amino acids long. V lost 3 bases, J lost 4 bases, and 8 bases lay in between. Germline V gives CDR1 KGHSH, CDR2 LQKENI. This CDR3 is CASSPPGADTQYF. The CDR3 coding sequence is TGTGCCAGCTCACCTCCGGGCGCAGATACGCAGTATTTT. Looking up the rest from reference TRBV18 and TRBJ2-3 gives the full variable domain: NAGVMQNPRHLVRRRGQEARLRCSPMKGHSHVYWYRQLPEEGLKFMVYLQKENIIDESGMPKERFSAEFPKEGPSILRIQQVVRGDSAAYFCASSPPGADTQYFGPGTRLTVL.